The rows below give T cell receptor beta chains drawn from one sample of a study of control samples from healthy donors and cancer patients. Sequenced by immunoSEQ multiplex PCR; TCRdb stores in-frame clones only, minus some. The data hold approximately 100,000 clones, with more than 85% observed a single time. The sample was blood. The source is a woman in her forties or fifties in good health. The CDR3 runs from the conserved cysteine through the conserved F or W. Each record gives: J gene, V gene, D gene, clone size, CDR3 DNA, CDR3 protein. A D gene is named only where the DNA matches it firmly. Clone size is shown for a subset of rows, as once, few, many or a class of expanded clone.

j_call: TRBJ2-1; v_call: TRBV29-1; d_call: .; clone_size: .; cdr3_nt: TGCAGCGTTGAGGAGGATCCGGCCAATGAGCAGTTCTTC; cdr3_aa: CSVEEDPANEQFF
j_call: TRBJ2-7; v_call: TRBV7-6; d_call: TRBD1; clone_size: .; cdr3_nt: TGTGCCAGCAGCATCTGGACAGGGGAACAATACGAGCAGTACTTC; cdr3_aa: CASSIWTGEQYEQYF
j_call: TRBJ1-2; v_call: TRBV9; d_call: .; clone_size: .; cdr3_nt: TGTGCCAGCAGCGTATACCCCCAACAGGGCACCTATGGCTACACCTTC; cdr3_aa: CASSVYPQQGTYGYTF
j_call: TRBJ1-1; v_call: TRBV18; d_call: TRBD1; clone_size: once; cdr3_nt: TGTGCCAGCTCGTCTGGACAGGGAGAGGAAGCTTTCTTT; cdr3_aa: CASSSGQGEEAFF
j_call: TRBJ2-3; v_call: TRBV9; d_call: TRBD2; clone_size: .; cdr3_nt: TGTGCCAGCAGCCCCCCAGGGACTAGCCGCACAGATACGCAGTATTTT; cdr3_aa: CASSPPGTSRTDTQYF
j_call: TRBJ1-2; v_call: TRBV2; d_call: .; clone_size: few; cdr3_nt: TGTGCCAGCAGTGAAGACAGCGTCAACTATGGCTACACCTTC; cdr3_aa: CASSEDSVNYGYTF
j_call: TRBJ2-2; v_call: TRBV18; d_call: .; clone_size: .; cdr3_nt: TGTGCCAGCTCACCTAACCTAGGCGCCGGGGAGCTGTTTTTT; cdr3_aa: CASSPNLGAGELFF
j_call: TRBJ1-5; v_call: TRBV5-1; d_call: .; clone_size: .; cdr3_nt: TGCGCCAGCCGGGCCGGGGATAGCAATCAGCCCCAGCATTTT; cdr3_aa: CASRAGDSNQPQHF
j_call: TRBJ2-3; v_call: TRBV3-1/TRBV3-2; d_call: TRBD2; clone_size: .; cdr3_nt: TGTGCCAGCAGTCCGCGGGGGGGCCTGGCAGATACGCAGTATTTT; cdr3_aa: CASSPRGGLADTQYF
j_call: TRBJ2-1; v_call: TRBV4-1; d_call: TRBD2; clone_size: .; cdr3_nt: TGCGCCAGCAGCACGGCTAGCGGGAGATACAATGAGCAGTTCTTC; cdr3_aa: CASSTASGRYNEQFF
j_call: TRBJ1-6; v_call: TRBV14; d_call: .; clone_size: .; cdr3_nt: TGTGCCAGCAGCCCTATTTACGAATCACCCCTCCACTTT; cdr3_aa: CASSPIYESPLHF
j_call: TRBJ1-2; v_call: TRBV5-6; d_call: TRBD1; clone_size: .; cdr3_nt: TGTGCCAGCAGCTCGGGACAGGACTATGGCTACACCTTC; cdr3_aa: CASSSGQDYGYTF
j_call: TRBJ2-3; v_call: TRBV19; d_call: .; clone_size: .; cdr3_nt: TGTGCCAGTAGTAGAGGGACGAGTACAGATACGCAGTATTTT; cdr3_aa: CASSRGTSTDTQYF
j_call: TRBJ1-3; v_call: TRBV18; d_call: TRBD1; clone_size: .; cdr3_nt: TGTGCCAGCTCACCGGACAGGGCTGGAAACACCATATATTTT; cdr3_aa: CASSPDRAGNTIYF
j_call: TRBJ1-4; v_call: TRBV6-2/TRBV6-3; d_call: .; clone_size: .; cdr3_nt: TGTGCCAGCAGTTCCGCGGGGTACGATGAAAAACTGTTTTTT; cdr3_aa: CASSSAGYDEKLFF
j_call: TRBJ1-2; v_call: TRBV5-4; d_call: TRBD1; clone_size: few; cdr3_nt: TGTGCCAGCAAAACAGGGGGACAAGGTGGCTACACCTTC; cdr3_aa: CASKTGGQGGYTF
j_call: TRBJ1-1; v_call: TRBV6-1; d_call: .; clone_size: .; cdr3_nt: TGTGCCAGCAGTGAAGTCGTGAACACTGAAGCTTTCTTT; cdr3_aa: CASSEVVNTEAFF
j_call: TRBJ2-3; v_call: TRBV3-1/TRBV3-2; d_call: .; clone_size: .; cdr3_nt: TGTGCCAGCAGCCTAGGTGGGCGGGGCTTCACAGATACGCAGTATTTT; cdr3_aa: CASSLGGRGFTDTQYF
j_call: TRBJ1-5; v_call: TRBV2; d_call: .; clone_size: .; cdr3_nt: TGTGCCAGCAGTACATCTCCCGCTGGTGCGCTCAATCAGCCCCAGCATTTT; cdr3_aa: CASSTSPAGALNQPQHF
j_call: TRBJ1-5; v_call: TRBV15; d_call: .; clone_size: .; cdr3_nt: TGTGCCACCAGCAGAGTACTCAATCAGCCCCAGCATTTT; cdr3_aa: CATSRVLNQPQHF
j_call: TRBJ1-3; v_call: TRBV18; d_call: .; clone_size: .; cdr3_nt: TGTGCCAGCTCACTACAGGATACTGGAAACACCATATATTTT; cdr3_aa: CASSLQDTGNTIYF
j_call: TRBJ2-5; v_call: TRBV11-2; d_call: .; clone_size: once; cdr3_nt: TGTGCCAGCAGCTTAGGGCTTCGATGGCTGGGAGAGGAGACCCAGTACTTC; cdr3_aa: CASSLGLRWLGEETQYF
j_call: TRBJ1-2; v_call: TRBV7-2; d_call: .; clone_size: few; cdr3_nt: TGTGCCAGCAGCTTAGGAGGTGGGGGGGGCCGAACCAACTATGGCTACACCTTC; cdr3_aa: CASSLGGGGGRTNYGYTF